The clone carrying this T cell receptor (beta chain) showed up just once. Its antigen is undetermined. This entry belongs to a study of cytomegalovirus exposure and HLA in healthy donors. Study information: T cells numbering about 200 million yielded fewer than 140 million unique TCR beta sequences in an earlier analysis.

The study, taken as a whole, reports: Testing in vitro showed a few CMV-associated chains specific for CMV antigens. Researchers reportedly found TCR beta sequences accurately predicted most subjects' HLA-A and HLA-B alleles. In a later analysis, donors in an Asian-associated ancestry cluster reportedly had fewer N-insertions in productive TCRs than the cohort mean.

PCR amplification relied on 60 Vbeta primers (plus 13 Jbeta primers). Assay used: immunoSEQ multiplex PCR; TCRdb lists only in-frame clones, some missing. The table records around 210,000 clones, 85% of them present only once. Germline V gene lookup returns CDR1 PRHDT and CDR2 FYEKMQ (reference sequence). The CDR3 spans 16 residues. Trimming pared 0 bases from V and 2 bases from J, leaving 14 bases between. This TCR was sampled from a girl aged 2-10 years in good health and CMV-seronegative. The V call is TRBV13, the J call TRBJ2-7; tentatively, D is TRBD2 (7 bases). Sample: PBMCs. The CDR3 DNA follows: TGTGCCAGCAGCTTAGGTCGGGGGGCCGGTGCCTACGAGCAGTACTTC. Protein sequence: CASSLGRGAGAYEQYF.